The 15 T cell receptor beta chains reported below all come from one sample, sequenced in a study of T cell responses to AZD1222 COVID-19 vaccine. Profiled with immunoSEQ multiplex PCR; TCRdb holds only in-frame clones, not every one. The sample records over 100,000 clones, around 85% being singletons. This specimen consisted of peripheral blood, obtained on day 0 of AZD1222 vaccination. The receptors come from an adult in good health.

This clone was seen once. The CDR3 nucleotides read TGTGCCAGCAGCTTAACGGGGGGCCTCAATCAGCCCCAGCATTTT. Translation gives CASSLTGGLNQPQHF. The rearrangement uses TRBV7-3 and TRBJ1-5, with D maybe TRBD1 (6 bases). The CDR3 has 15 amino acids. Trimming stripped 0 bases from V and 3 bases from J, with 9 bases between. CDR1 is SGHTA and CDR2 is FQGTGA in the germline V gene.

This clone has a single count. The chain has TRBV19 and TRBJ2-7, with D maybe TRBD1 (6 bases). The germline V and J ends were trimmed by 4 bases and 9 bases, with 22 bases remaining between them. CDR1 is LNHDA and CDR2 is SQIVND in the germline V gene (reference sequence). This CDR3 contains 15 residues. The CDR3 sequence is CASSNPGQFLDAQYF. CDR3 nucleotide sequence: TGTGCCAGTAGTAACCCCGGACAGTTTCTTGATGCGCAGTACTTC.

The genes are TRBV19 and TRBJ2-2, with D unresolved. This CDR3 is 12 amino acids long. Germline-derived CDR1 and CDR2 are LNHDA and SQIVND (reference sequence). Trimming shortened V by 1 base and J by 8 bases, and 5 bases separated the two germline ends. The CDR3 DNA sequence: TGTGCCAGTAGTATAGGTCAAGGGGAGCTGTTTTTT. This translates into CASSIGQGELFF.

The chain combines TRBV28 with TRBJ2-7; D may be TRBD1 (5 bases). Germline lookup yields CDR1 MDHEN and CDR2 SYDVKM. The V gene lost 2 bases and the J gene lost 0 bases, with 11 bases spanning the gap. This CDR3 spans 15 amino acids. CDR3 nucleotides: TGTGCCAGCAGTTTAATGAGGACAATCTCCTACGAGCAGTACTTC. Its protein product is CASSLMRTISYEQYF.

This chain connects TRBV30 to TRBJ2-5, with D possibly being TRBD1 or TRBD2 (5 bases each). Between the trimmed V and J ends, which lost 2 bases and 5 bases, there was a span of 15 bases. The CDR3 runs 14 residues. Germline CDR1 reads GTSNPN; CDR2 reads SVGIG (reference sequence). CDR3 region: CAWSRGDPWETQYF. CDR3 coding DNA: TGTGCCTGGAGTAGAGGGGATCCGTGGGAGACCCAGTACTTC.

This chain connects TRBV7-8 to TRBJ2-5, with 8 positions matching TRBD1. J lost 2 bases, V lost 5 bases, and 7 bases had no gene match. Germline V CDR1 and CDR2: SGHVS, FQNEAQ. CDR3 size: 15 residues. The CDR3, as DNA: TGTGCCAGCAGCGTGGACAGGGTGAGGCAAGAGACCCAGTACTTC. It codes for CASSVDRVRQETQYF.

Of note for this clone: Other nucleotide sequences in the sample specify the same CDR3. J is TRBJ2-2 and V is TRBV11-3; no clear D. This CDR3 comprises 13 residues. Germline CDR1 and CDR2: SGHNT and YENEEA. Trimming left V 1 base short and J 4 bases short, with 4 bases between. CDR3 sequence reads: CASSLVGTGELFF. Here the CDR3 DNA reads TGTGCCAGCAGCTTAGTCGGCACCGGGGAGCTGTTTTTT.

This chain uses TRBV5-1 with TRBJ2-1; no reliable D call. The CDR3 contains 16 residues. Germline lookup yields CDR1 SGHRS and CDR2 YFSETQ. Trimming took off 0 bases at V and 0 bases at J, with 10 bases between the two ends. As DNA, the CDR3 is TGCGCCAGCAGCTTGGTGTGGGAAAGCTCCTACAATGAGCAGTTCTTC. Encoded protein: CASSLVWESSYNEQFF.

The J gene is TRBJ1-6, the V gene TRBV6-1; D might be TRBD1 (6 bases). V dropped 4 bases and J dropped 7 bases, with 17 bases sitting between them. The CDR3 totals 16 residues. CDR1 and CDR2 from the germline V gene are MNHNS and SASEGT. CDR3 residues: CASSGPQGRGNSPLHF. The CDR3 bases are TGTGCCAGCAGTGGACCACAGGGACGAGGCAATTCACCCCTCCACTTT.

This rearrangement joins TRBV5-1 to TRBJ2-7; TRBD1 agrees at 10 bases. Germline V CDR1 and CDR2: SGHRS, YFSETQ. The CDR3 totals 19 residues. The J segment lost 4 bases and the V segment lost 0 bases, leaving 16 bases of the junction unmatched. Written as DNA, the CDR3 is TGCGCCAGCAGCTTGGATGCGACAGGGGGCGGCGGGCGCGATTACGAGCAGTACTTC. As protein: CASSLDATGGGGRDYEQYF.

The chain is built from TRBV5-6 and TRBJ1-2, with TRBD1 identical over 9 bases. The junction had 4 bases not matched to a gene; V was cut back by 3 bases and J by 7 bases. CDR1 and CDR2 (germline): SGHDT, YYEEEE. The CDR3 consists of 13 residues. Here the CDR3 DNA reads TGTGCCAGCAGCTGGACAGGGGCTCTTGGCTACACCTTC. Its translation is CASSWTGALGYTF.

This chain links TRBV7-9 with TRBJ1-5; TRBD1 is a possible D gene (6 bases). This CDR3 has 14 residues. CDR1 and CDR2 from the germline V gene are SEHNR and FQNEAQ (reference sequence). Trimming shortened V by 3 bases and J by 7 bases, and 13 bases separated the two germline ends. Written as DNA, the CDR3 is TGTGCCAGCAGCTTCGGGACATCGGGACAGCCCCAGCATTTT. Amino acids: CASSFGTSGQPQHF.

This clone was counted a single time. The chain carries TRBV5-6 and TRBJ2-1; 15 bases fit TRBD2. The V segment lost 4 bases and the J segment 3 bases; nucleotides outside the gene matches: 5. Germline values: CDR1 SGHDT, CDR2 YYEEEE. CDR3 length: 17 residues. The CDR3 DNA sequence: TGTGCCAGCAGCAAGGGACTAGCGGGAGGATACTACAATGAGCAGTTCTTC. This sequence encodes CASSKGLAGGYYNEQFF. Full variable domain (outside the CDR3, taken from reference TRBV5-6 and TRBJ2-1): DAGVTQSPTHLIKTRGQQVTLRCSPKSGHDTVSWYQQALGQGPQFIFQYYEEEERQRGNFPDRFSGHQFPNYSSELNVNALLLGDSALYLCASSKGLAGGYYNEQFFGPGTRLTVL.

Here the CDR3 reads CASSTGGYEQYF. The CDR3 nucleotides are TGTGCCAGTAGTACAGGGGGCTACGAGCAGTACTTC. The gene calls are TRBV19 and TRBJ2-7; TRBD1 aligns across 7 bases. The V gene's germline CDR1 is LNHDA and CDR2 SQIVND (reference sequence). V shed 4 bases, J shed 3 bases, and the junction held 0 bases outside the gene matches. The CDR3 is 12 amino acids.

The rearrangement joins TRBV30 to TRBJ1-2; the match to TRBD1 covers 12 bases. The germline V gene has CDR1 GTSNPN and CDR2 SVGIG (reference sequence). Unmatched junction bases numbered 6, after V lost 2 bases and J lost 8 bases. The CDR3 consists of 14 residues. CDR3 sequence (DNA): TGTGCCTGGAGTAGGGGACAGGGGGCGAACGGCTACACCTTC. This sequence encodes CAWSRGQGANGYTF.